This passage covers 16 T cell receptor beta chains from one sample sequenced in a study of breast tumors, draining lymph nodes, adjacent tissues. TCRdb re-called the multiplex PCR reads through MiXCR, storing one row per CDR3 protein. The sample yields roughly 70,000 distinct CDR3 sequences, roughly 44% seen once. The sequenced sample was breast tumor tissue. The receptors stem from a female donor with breast cancer. Some clones in this sample may be carry-over from other donors' samples.

V and J are TRBV29-1 and TRBJ1-4; 8 nucleotides match TRBD1. The CDR3 spans 16 residues. V gave up 5 bases and J gave up 3 bases; unmatched junction bases: 11. Looked up from germline, CDR1 is SQVTM and CDR2 is ANQGSEA. The CDR3 loop reads CSVLDRETSANEKLFF. CDR3 DNA sequence: TGCAGCGTTTTGGACAGGGAGACTTCGGCTAATGAAAAACTGTTTTTT.

This clonotype has a handful of counts. The chain links TRBV3-1 to TRBJ2-2; no clear D gene. The CDR3 consists of 12 residues. V dropped 2 bases and J dropped 7 bases, with 5 bases sitting between them. Germline assignment: CDR1 LGHDT and CDR2 YNNKEL (reference sequence). In nucleotides, the CDR3 is TGTGCCAGCAGCCAACAAAGCGGGGAGCTGTTTTTT. It is translated as CASSQQSGELFF. The full variable domain, rest sourced from reference TRBV3-1 and TRBJ2-2, is DTAVSQTPKYLVTQMGNDKSIKCEQNLGHDTMYWYKQDSKKFLKIMFSYNNKELIINETVPNRFSPKSPDKAHLNLHINSLELGDSAVYFCASSQQSGELFFGEGSRLTVL.

This clonotype was observed many times. V usage is TRBV6-5 and J usage is TRBJ1-4; unclear D gene. The CDR3 loop spans 15 amino acids. The germline CDR1 and CDR2 sequences are MNHEY and SVGAGI. Deletions cut 6 bases from V and 0 bases from J, with 11 bases between. DNA of the CDR3: TGTGCCAGCAGGGTTGACACCGCAACTAATGAAAAACTGTTTTTT. It is translated as CASRVDTATNEKLFF.

The genes are TRBV11-3 and TRBJ2-6, with D tentatively TRBD2 (5 bases). CDR1 and CDR2 from the germline V gene are SGHNT and YENEEA. The CDR3 has 12 amino acids. With 5 bases removed from V and 9 bases from J, the gap between germline ends came to 8 bases. The CDR3 protein is CASSARDNVLTF. The CDR3 nucleotides are TGTGCCAGCAGCGCTCGGGACAACGTCCTGACTTTC.

This clonotype came up many times. The V and J genes are TRBV7-6 and TRBJ2-2; a weak D match, TRBD1 (5 bases). CDR3 length: 21 amino acids. The germline V gene encodes CDR1 SGHVS and CDR2 FNYEAQ. V lost 5 bases, J lost 0 bases, and 28 bases lay in between. This CDR3 is CASSPLSWGDSFPANTGELFF. The CDR3 DNA reads as TGTGCCAGCAGCCCTCTGTCGTGGGGCGACAGTTTCCCCGCGAACACCGGGGAGCTGTTTTTT.

Concerning this clonotype itself: As the CDR3 is not closed by the conserved phenylalanine or tryptophan, this likely results from a read error. V gene TRBV10-3 combines with J gene TRBJ2-1; 11 positions agree with TRBD1. The junction had 9 bases not matched to a gene; V was cut back by 5 bases and J by 6 bases. The CDR3 has 16 amino acids. CDR1 is ENHRY and CDR2 is SYGVKD in the germline V gene. The CDR3 DNA follows: TGTGCCATCAGTAGCCCGGGACAGGGGGAGATCAATGAGCAGTTCCTC. This encodes CAISSPGQGEINEQFL.

In its sample, this clonotype was seen many times. The chain carries TRBV6-4 and TRBJ1-6; D remains unclear. Trimming cost V 5 bases and J 6 bases, with 14 bases left between them. The germline V gene encodes CDR1 MRHNA and CDR2 SNTAGT. The CDR3 length is 15 residues. CDR3 amino acids: CASSKDGGFNSPLHF. Written as DNA, the CDR3 is TGTGCCAGCAGTAAAGACGGTGGTTTTAATTCACCCCTCCACTTT.

The rearrangement links TRBV12-3 or TRBV12-4 to TRBJ1-2; a weak D match, TRBD1 (5 bases). V lost 6 bases and J lost 4, with 27 bases in between. The CDR3 is 18 amino acids. Here the CDR3 reads CASSLGHPRDFWAYGYTF. The CDR3 DNA reads as TGTGCCAGCAGCCTAGGACACCCTCGTGACTTCTGGGCCTATGGCTACACCTTC.

V is TRBV12-3 or TRBV12-4 and J is TRBJ2-5, with D perhaps TRBD1 or TRBD2 (5 bases each). CDR3 length: 14 amino acids. Trimming cost V 4 bases and J 7 bases, with 16 bases left between them. DNA of the CDR3: TGTGCCAGCAGTTGCCGGACACATGAGGGGACCCAGTACTTC. Translating it yields CASSCRTHEGTQYF.

The chain is built from TRBV7-2 and TRBJ1-4, with a weak D call TRBD1 (5 bases). The CDR3 is 17 residues long. The V gene's germline CDR1 is SGHTA and CDR2 FQGNSA. The germline V and J ends were trimmed by 1 base and 7 bases, with 19 bases remaining between them. As DNA, the CDR3 is TGTGCCAGCAGCTTAGAGGGTTCGGGGCAGGGCGGTGAAAAACTGTTTTTT. Translating gives CASSLEGSGQGGEKLFF.

The genes are TRBV19 and TRBJ1-1; 9 nucleotides line up with TRBD1. V was pared by 5 bases and J by 6 bases, with 10 bases of the junction left unmatched. Germline assignment: CDR1 LNHDA and CDR2 SQIVND (reference sequence). CDR3 length equals 15 residues. For the CDR3, the DNA is TGTGCCAGTAGTCCCCCCCCGGGACAGGGCCCTGAAGCTTTCTTT. Translation gives CASSPPPGQGPEAFF.

The V call is TRBV3-1, the J call TRBJ2-1; 7 nucleotides match TRBD1. Trimming at V came to 0 bases and at J to 4 bases, leaving 3 bases not matched to a gene. CDR3 length equals 15 residues. Germline V CDR1 and CDR2: LGHDT, YNNKEL (reference sequence). The CDR3 region is CASSQETGLYNEQFF. In DNA, the CDR3 is TGTGCCAGCAGCCAAGAGACAGGGCTATACAATGAGCAGTTCTTC.

The chain links TRBV6-6 to TRBJ1-5; TRBD1 might be the D (5 bases). V was cut by 2 bases and J by 10 bases, with 15 bases left in between. The germline V gene has CDR1 MNHNY and CDR2 SVGAGI (reference sequence). The CDR3 loop spans 14 amino acids. CDR3 in amino acids: CASSYLGVSFPQHF. CDR3 in DNA: TGTGCCAGCAGTTACCTGGGGGTAAGTTTTCCCCAGCATTTT.

This clonotype was counted ten times or more. The chain has TRBV15 and TRBJ1-2; tentative D call: TRBD1 (6 bases). This CDR3 comprises 17 residues. The V end lost 0 bases, the J end lost 5 bases, and 19 bases lay between the germline ends. The V gene's germline CDR1 is LNHNV and CDR2 YYDKDF (reference sequence). The CDR3 DNA follows: TGTGCCACCAGCAGAGAGGTGGGAAGGCGGCAGGGGTATGGCTACACCTTC. It is translated as CATSREVGRRQGYGYTF.

With respect to this clonotype: This is likely a read error, given that the CDR3 carries no conserved phenylalanine or tryptophan at its end. The rearrangement joins TRBV7-9 to TRBJ2-3; the D is unclear. With 4 bases removed from V and 2 bases from J, the gap between germline ends came to 10 bases. CDR1 SEHNR and CDR2 FQNEAQ come from the germline V gene (reference sequence). This CDR3 comprises 14 residues. For the CDR3, the DNA is TGTGCCAGCAGCTCGTCCGGACCCACAGATACGCAGTATTCT. Translation gives CASSSSGPTDTQYS.

The V gene is TRBV12-3 or TRBV12-4, the J gene TRBJ1-5, with D maybe TRBD1 (6 bases). The CDR3 has 15 residues. The germline V and J ends were trimmed by 6 bases and 11 bases, with 23 bases remaining between them. CDR3 sequence reads: CASSAQVDSQETQHF. For the CDR3, the DNA is TGTGCCAGCAGCGCCCAAGTGGACAGCCAAGAGACCCAGCATTTT.